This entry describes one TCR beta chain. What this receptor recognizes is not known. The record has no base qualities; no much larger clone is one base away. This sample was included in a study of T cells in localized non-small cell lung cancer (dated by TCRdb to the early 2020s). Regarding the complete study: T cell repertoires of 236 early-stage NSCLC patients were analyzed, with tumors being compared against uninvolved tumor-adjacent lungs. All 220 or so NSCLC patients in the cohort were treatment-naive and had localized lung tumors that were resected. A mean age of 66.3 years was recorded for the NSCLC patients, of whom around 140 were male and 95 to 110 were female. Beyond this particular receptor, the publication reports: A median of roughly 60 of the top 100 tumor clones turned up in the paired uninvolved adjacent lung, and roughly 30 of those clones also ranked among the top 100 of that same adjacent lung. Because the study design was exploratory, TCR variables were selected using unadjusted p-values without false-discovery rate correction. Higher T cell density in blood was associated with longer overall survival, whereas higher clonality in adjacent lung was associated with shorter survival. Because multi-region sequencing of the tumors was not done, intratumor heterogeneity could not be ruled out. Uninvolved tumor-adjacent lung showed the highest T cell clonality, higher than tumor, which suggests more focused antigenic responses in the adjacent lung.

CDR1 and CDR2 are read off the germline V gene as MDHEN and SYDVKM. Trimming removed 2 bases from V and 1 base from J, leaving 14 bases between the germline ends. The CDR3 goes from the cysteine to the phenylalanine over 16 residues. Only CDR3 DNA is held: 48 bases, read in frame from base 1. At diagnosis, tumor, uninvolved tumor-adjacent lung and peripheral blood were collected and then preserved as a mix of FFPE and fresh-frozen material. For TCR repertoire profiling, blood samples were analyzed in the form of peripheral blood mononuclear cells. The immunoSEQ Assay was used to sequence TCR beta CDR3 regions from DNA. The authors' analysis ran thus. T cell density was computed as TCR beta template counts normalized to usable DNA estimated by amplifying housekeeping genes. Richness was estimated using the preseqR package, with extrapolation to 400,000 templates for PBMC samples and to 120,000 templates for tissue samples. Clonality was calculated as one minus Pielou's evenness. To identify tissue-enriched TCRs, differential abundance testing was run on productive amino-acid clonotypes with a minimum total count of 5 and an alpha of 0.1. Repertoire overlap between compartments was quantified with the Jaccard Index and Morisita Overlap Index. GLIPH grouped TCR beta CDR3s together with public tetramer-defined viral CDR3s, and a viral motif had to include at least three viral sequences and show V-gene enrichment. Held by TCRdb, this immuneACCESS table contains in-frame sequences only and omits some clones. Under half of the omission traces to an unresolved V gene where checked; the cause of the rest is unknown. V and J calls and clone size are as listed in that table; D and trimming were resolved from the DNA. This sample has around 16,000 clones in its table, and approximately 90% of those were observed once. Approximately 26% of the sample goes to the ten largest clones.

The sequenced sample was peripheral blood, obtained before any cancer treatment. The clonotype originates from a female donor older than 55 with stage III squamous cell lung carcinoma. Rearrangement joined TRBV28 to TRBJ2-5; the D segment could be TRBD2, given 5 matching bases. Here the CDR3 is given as CASSLKGVTLQETQYF. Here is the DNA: TGTGCCAGCAGTTTAAAGGGAGTAACCCTCCAAGAGACCCAGTACTTC.